This entry lists 6 T cell receptor beta chains sequenced from one sample in a study of blood T cell repertoires in COVID-19. This table comes from immunoSEQ multiplex PCR, and its TCRdb copy is limited to in-frame clones, with some not included. Of over 45,000 clones listed, 80% to 90% are singletons. The source material was peripheral blood. These receptors all stem from a man aged 40-49 years with COVID-19, enrolled during active disease.

The chain recombines TRBV2 with TRBJ2-3, with 9 bases lining up with TRBD1. This CDR3 is built from 16 residues. Germline V CDR1 and CDR2: SNHLY, FYNNEI. J gave up 2 bases and V 8 bases, and 11 bases lay outside the gene matches. DNA for the CDR3: TGTGCCAGCTCTCGGGTAGGGACAGGGTCCACAGATACGCAGTATTTT. Translating it yields CASSRVGTGSTDTQYF.

The chain recombines TRBV2 with TRBJ1-1; 9 positions agree with TRBD1. In germline, CDR1 is SNHLY, CDR2 FYNNEI. J gave up 5 bases and V 3 bases, and 4 bases lay outside the gene matches. The CDR3 consists of 14 residues. The CDR3 loop reads CASSDRTGDTEAFF. Here the CDR3 DNA reads TGTGCCAGCAGTGATCGGACAGGGGATACTGAAGCTTTCTTT.

The chain carries TRBV5-1 and TRBJ2-1, with 14 bases fitting TRBD2. J lost 0 bases, V lost 0 bases, and 17 bases had no gene match. From germline, CDR1 is SGHRS and CDR2 YFSETQ. This CDR3 is 23 amino acids long. CDR3 nucleotide sequence: TGCGCCAGCAGCTTGGGGGGGACTAGCGGGAGCCTTAAAACCATACGCTCCTACAATGAGCAGTTCTTC. This sequence encodes CASSLGGTSGSLKTIRSYNEQFF.

The CDR3 DNA follows: TGTGCCAGCAGCTTTAGCGGGAGGATTGAGCAGTTCTTC. Translating gives CASSFSGRIEQFF. V usage is TRBV11-2 and J usage is TRBJ2-1; 10 nucleotides align to TRBD2. Germline values: CDR1 SGHAT, CDR2 FQNNGV. J lost 9 bases, V lost 3 bases, and 2 bases had no gene match. The CDR3 totals 13 residues.

J is TRBJ2-1 and V is TRBV9; possible D gene TRBD1, 6 bases. V was cut by 0 bases and J by 7 bases, with 17 bases left in between. CDR3 length equals 16 residues. Germline V CDR1 and CDR2: SGDLS, YYNGEE. The CDR3 bases are TGTGCCAGCAGCGTAGACGCCAGGGGAGATTGGAATGAGCAGTTCTTC. This encodes CASSVDARGDWNEQFF.

V and J are TRBV10-1 and TRBJ2-5; 9 bases fit TRBD2. Trimming at V came to 7 bases and at J to 7 bases, leaving 10 bases not matched to a gene. Germline CDR1 is WNHNN and CDR2 is SYGVQD (reference sequence). The CDR3 runs 14 residues. CDR3 residues: CASNSGTSSGTQYF. CDR3 coding DNA: TGCGCCAGCAACTCCGGGACTAGCTCGGGGACCCAGTACTTC.